These 10 T cell receptor beta chains were sequenced from one sample in a study of blood T cells in healthy people across ages (dated by TCRdb to about 2015). Library prep was done by 5' RACE. This sample was sequenced with an Illumina HiSeq 2500. The second PCR ran for about 7 to 11 cycles and used a J-beta primer mix along with a sample-barcoded 5' primer. Through fastp at Q25 and MiXCR, TCRdb rebuilt clones from the public reads, retaining in-frame beta chains. Here each entry gathers all rows of one CDR3 protein and keeps the most common genes and DNA. This sample lists 700,000 to 950,000 distinct CDR3 sequences; roughly 41% were detected once. 20% to 25% of the sample rests with the top ten. Sample: blood. These TCRs come from a woman in her sixties or seventies in good health.

This clonotype was seen only a few times. The chain joins TRBV29-1 to TRBJ1-2; 8 bases match TRBD1. The CDR3 sequence is 13 residues long. The germline gives CDR1 SQVTM, CDR2 ANQGSEA. V lost 2 bases and J lost 11; bases outside the gene matches: 10. The CDR3 sequence: CSVESQGAMRYTF. CDR3 nucleotides: TGCAGCGTTGAATCTCAGGGGGCGATGAGGTACACCTTC. The full variable domain, rest sourced from reference TRBV29-1 and TRBJ1-2, is SAVISQKPSRDICQRGTSLTIQCQVDSQVTMMFWYRQQPGQSLTLIATANQGSEATYESGFVIDKFPISRPNLTFSTLTVSNMSPEDSSIYLCSVESQGAMRYTFGSGTRLTVV.

This clonotype was counted once. This chain links TRBV21-1 with TRBJ2-1. TRBV21-1 counts as a pseudogene. The CDR3 runs 15 residues. The CDR3 region has the DNA TGTGCCAGCATCCCTTGGGGGGGCTACTACAATGAGCAGTTCTTC. Protein product: CASIPWGGYYNEQFF.

The CDR3: CASSQAYGLAGTSRDTQYF. For the CDR3, the DNA is TGTGCCAGCAGCCAAGCCTACGGACTAGCGGGAACTTCCAGAGATACGCAGTATTTT. The V gene is TRBV3-1, the J gene TRBJ2-3; TRBD2 aligns across 12 bases. Germline CDR1 and CDR2: LGHDT and YNNKEL (reference sequence). J was trimmed by 5 bases and V by 1 base; bases with no gene match: 13. The CDR3 has 19 amino acids.

This chain joins TRBV20-1 and TRBJ2-6; D remains unclear. CDR3 length: 16 residues. Germline CDR1 reads DFQATT; CDR2 reads SNEGSKA (reference sequence). Trimming removed 0 bases from V and 0 bases from J, with 9 bases in between. The CDR3 nucleotides are TGCAGTGCTAGAGATCGTAGGACCTCTGGGGCCAACGTCCTGACTTTC. This gives the protein CSARDRRTSGANVLTF.

The chain carries TRBV7-9 and TRBJ1-5, with a possible D match to TRBD1 (6 bases). Trimming left V 1 base short and J 1 base short, with 8 bases between. Germline lookup yields CDR1 SEHNR and CDR2 FQNEAQ (reference sequence). This CDR3 has 15 residues. In DNA, the CDR3 is TGTGCCAGCAGCTTAGACAGGGACAGCAATCAGCCCCAGCATTTT. Residues: CASSLDRDSNQPQHF.

The J gene is TRBJ2-6, the V gene TRBV14, with D tentatively TRBD1 (5 bases). Germline-derived CDR1 and CDR2 are SGHDN and FVKESK. Between the trimmed V and J ends, which lost 1 base and 1 base, there was a span of 8 bases. The CDR3 is made up of 16 amino acids. The CDR3 here is CASSQGTSSGANVLTF. In DNA, the CDR3 is TGTGCCAGCAGCCAAGGGACAAGTTCTGGGGCCAACGTCCTGACTTTC.

On this clonotype: Germline and junction disagree at one end, which may indicate a read error. V is TRBV5-1 and J is TRBJ2-7; D is possibly TRBD2 (5 bases). Germline CDR1 is SGHRS and CDR2 is YFSETQ. This CDR3 has 14 residues. The CDR3, as DNA: TGCGTCAGCAGCTTGTGGGTCACCGACTACAAGCAGTACTTC. Its translation is CVSSLWVTDYKQYF.

The chain employs TRBV20-1 and TRBJ2-5, with 7 bases aligning to TRBD1. Losses at the gene ends were 0 bases for V and 4 bases for J; bases not matched to a gene: 8. The CDR3 loop spans 15 amino acids. Germline CDR1 DFQATT, CDR2 SNEGSKA (reference sequence). The CDR3 bases are TGCAGTGCTAGAGATCTAGGGGGCAAAGGAGAGACCCAGTACTTC. Its protein is CSARDLGGKGETQYF.

In this sample, this clonotype turned up many times. This sequence joins TRBV20-1 and TRBJ2-5; TRBD1 is a possible D gene (6 bases). The V gene's germline CDR1 is DFQATT and CDR2 SNEGSKA (reference sequence). Trimming left V 0 bases short and J 5 bases short, with 13 bases between. The CDR3 has 14 amino acids. CDR3 DNA: TGCAGTGCTAGAGATATGGGGGCTGGGGAGACCCAGTACTTC. Translated, it gives CSARDMGAGETQYF.

This clonotype came up once. The CDR3 region is CASSLTLAVNTGELFF. In DNA form, the CDR3 reads TGTGCCAGCAGCTTAACGTTGGCTGTAAACACCGGGGAGCTGTTTTTT. The chain joins TRBV7-3 to TRBJ2-2; D remains unclear. This CDR3 spans 16 amino acids. The germline V gene encodes CDR1 SGHTA and CDR2 FQGTGA. With 0 bases removed from V and 2 bases from J, the gap between germline ends came to 10 bases.